This T cell receptor (beta chain) was captured by sequencing in a study of shared clonotypes between healthy human individuals. Regarding the study as a whole: Shared clonotypes: 4.5% to 6.5% naive CD4, around 3.5% naive CD8, less than 2.5% memory CD4, approximately 0.4% memory CD8. It was anticipated that sequencing depth would influence how many clonotypes donors shared. Estimated richness was generally greater in naive than memory subsets.

To note about this clone: The antigen remains unidentified.

Across several immunoSEQ plates, the genomic DNA of each subset was split evenly. Sequencing used immunoSEQ multiplex PCR; TCRdb keeps in-frame clones, though not all of them. The sample yields about a million clones, around 75% seen once. Looked up from germline, CDR1 is DFQATT and CDR2 is SNEGSKA (reference sequence). Trimming stripped 6 bases from V and 1 base from J, with 6 bases between. The CDR3 sequence is 11 residues long. The chain combines TRBV20-1 with TRBJ1-1; D is possibly TRBD1 (5 bases). Source material: memory CD4+ T cells sorted from blood. Described subset: CD45RA-negative fraction. This TCR was recovered from a young man in good health. The CDR3 is CSADRNTEAFF. CDR3 nucleotide sequence: TGCAGTGCCGACAGGAACACTGAAGCTTTCTTT.